The clone carrying this TCR beta chain was found once. One junction end does not reproduce the germline sequence, and a read error may be involved. These data are taken from a study of T cells in Graves' hyperthyroidism and ophthalmopathy. CDR1 and CDR2 (germline): SGHKS, YYEKEE (reference sequence). The CDR3 sequence is 15 residues long. Amplification of TCR beta CDR3 regions used RNA as the template. The HTBI primer set was used in a first-round RT-PCR of the TCR CDR3. TCRdb called the multiplex PCR reads again in MiXCR, with one record for every CDR3 protein. The sample shows about 690,000 distinct CDR3 sequences, 15% to 20% of them seen only once.

The source material was blood. This clonotype was obtained from a man in his forties or fifties with Graves' hyperthyroidism. The chain employs TRBV5-5 and TRBJ1-5; D perhaps matches TRBD1 (5 bases). In DNA form, the CDR3 reads TGTGTCAGCAGCTTGGAGGGACCGGGGCTTCAGCCCCAGCATTTT. It yields the protein CVSSLEGPGLQPQHF.